This TCR beta chain was obtained from a study of T cells in Graves' hyperthyroidism and ophthalmopathy. What was amplified from RNA transcripts were TCR beta CDR3 regions. A set of HTBI primers served as the primers for a first-round RT-PCR of the TCR CDR3. TCRdb ran MiXCR on the multiplex PCR reads and lists one entry per CDR3 protein. The sample yields roughly 290,000 distinct CDR3 sequences, around 15% seen once. Germline-derived CDR1 and CDR2 are MNHNS and SASEGT. After removal of 6 bases from V and 6 bases from J, the junction contained 7 bases not matched to a gene. This CDR3 comprises 14 residues.

The sequence came from a woman aged 55 to 70 with Graves' ophthalmopathy. The sequenced sample consisted of blood. The chain is built from TRBV6-1 and TRBJ1-5; 8 bases map to TRBD1. The CDR3 here is CASRPQGGGQPQHF. The CDR3, as DNA: TGTGCCAGCAGACCACAGGGGGGTGGTCAGCCCCAGCATTTT.